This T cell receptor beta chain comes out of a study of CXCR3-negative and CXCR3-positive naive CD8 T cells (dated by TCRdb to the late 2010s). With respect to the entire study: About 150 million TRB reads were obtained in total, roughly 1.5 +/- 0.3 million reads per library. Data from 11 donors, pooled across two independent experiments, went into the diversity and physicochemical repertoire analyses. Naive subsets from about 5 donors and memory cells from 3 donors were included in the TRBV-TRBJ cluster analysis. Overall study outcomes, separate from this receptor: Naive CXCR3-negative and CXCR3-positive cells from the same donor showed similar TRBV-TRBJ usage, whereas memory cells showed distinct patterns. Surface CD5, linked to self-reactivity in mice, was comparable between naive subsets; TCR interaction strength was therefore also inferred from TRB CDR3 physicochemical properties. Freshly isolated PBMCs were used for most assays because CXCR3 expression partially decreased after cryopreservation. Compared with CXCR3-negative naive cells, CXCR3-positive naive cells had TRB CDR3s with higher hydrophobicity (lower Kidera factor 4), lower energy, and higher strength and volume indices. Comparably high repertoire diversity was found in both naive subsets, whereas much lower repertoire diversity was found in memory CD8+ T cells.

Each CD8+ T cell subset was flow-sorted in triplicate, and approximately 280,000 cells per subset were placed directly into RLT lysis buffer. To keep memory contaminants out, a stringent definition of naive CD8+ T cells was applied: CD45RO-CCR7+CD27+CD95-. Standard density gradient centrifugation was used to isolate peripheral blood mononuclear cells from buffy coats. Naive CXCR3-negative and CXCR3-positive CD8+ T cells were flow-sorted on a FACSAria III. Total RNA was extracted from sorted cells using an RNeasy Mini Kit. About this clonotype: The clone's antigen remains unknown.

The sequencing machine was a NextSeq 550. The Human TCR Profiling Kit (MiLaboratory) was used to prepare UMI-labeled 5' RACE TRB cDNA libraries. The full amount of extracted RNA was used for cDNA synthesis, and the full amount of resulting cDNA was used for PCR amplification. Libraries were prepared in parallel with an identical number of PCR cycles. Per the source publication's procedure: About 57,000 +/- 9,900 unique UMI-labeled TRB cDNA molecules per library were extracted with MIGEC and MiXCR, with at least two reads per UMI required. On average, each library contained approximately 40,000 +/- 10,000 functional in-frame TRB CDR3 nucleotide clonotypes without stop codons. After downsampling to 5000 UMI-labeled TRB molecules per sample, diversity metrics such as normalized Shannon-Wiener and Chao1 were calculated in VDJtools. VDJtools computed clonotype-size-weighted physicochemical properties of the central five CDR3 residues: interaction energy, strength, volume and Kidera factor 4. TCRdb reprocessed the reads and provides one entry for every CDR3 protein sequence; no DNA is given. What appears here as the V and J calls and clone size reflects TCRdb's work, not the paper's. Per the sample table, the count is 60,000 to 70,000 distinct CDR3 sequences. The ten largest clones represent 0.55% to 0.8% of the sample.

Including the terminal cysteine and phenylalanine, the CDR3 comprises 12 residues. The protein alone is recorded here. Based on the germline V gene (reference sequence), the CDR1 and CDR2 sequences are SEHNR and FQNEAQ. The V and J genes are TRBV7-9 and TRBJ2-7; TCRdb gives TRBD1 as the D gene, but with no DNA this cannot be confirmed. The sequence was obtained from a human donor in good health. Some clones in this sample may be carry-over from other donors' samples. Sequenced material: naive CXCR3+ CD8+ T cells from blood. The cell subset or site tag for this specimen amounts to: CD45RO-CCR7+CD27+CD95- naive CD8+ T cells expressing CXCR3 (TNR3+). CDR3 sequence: CASSKFPSEQYF.